Listed below are T cell receptor beta chains from one sample, sequenced in a study of neurological immune-mediated disorders. TCRdb independently ran MiXCR on the 5' RACE reads; one entry per CDR3 protein. The top ten hold roughly 22% of the sample, which has around 20,000 distinct CDR3 sequences, more than 9% seen once. Material for sequencing was PBMCs. The origin of the receptors is a woman aged 55-75 years with HTLV-1-associated myelopathy (HAM/TSP). The CDR3 runs from the conserved cysteine through the conserved F or W.

J	V	length	CDR3
TRBJ1-2	TRBV7-3	11	CAIRDIHGYTF
TRBJ1-2	TRBV20-1	13	CSARPLRTGKDTF
TRBJ1-2	TRBV30	16	CAWSRSGTGENYGYTF
TRBJ2-1	TRBV5-4	14	CAIKSGSGGHEQFF
TRBJ1-2	TRBV30	13	CAWRQGPNYGYTF
TRBJ2-1	TRBV20-1	16	CSVESVWGSSYNEQFF
TRBJ1-1	TRBV20-1	14	CSALLTALNTEAFF
TRBJ1-1	TRBV30	14	CAWSAGTLNTEAFF
TRBJ2-3	TRBV9	15	CASSVGLELTDTQYF
TRBJ2-1	TRBV2	15	CASTSLEGAGNEQFF
TRBJ1-6	TRBV4-3	16	CASSQETRPGNSPLHF
TRBJ2-1	TRBV6-4	16	CASSDSIGGGYNEQFF
TRBJ2-6	TRBV7-6	15	CASSLGTGVANVLTF
TRBJ1-5	TRBV5-1	17	CASSLDGSSHSNQPQHF
TRBJ2-5	TRBV20-1	13	CSAPSVEQETQYF
TRBJ2-7	TRBV10-3	19	CAISEPLLDGDYISYEQYF
TRBJ2-2	TRBV10-3	14	CAISADRNTGELFF
TRBJ2-1	TRBV18	11	CASSPGGEQFF
TRBJ1-1	TRBV12-3/TRBV12-4	13	CASSPQWNTEAFF
TRBJ2-1	TRBV20-1	14	CSARGHNSYNEQFF
TRBJ1-4	TRBV6-5	16	CASSYTSGRVGEKLFF
TRBJ2-5	TRBV3-1	12	CASSQLEETQYF
TRBJ2-6	TRBV11-2	15	CASSLHRAGANVLTF